This T cell receptor (beta chain) was obtained from a study of sequential checkpoint blockade in melanoma. Overall study context: After both sequences, patients received maintenance nivolumab.

Treatment: randomized to nivolumab then ipilimumab (arm A) or the reverse (arm B). None of the patients previously received DNA-damaging chemotherapy. Libraries were prepared by immunoSEQ multiplex PCR; TCRdb keeps only in-frame clonotypes and omits some of them. The sample lists about 20,000 clones, around 75% seen once, with roughly two fifths in the top ten. Germline values: CDR1 LNHDA, CDR2 SQIVND (reference sequence). Trimming cost V 5 bases and J 1 base; bases outside gene matches: 7. There are 15 residues in the CDR3. The sample was CD8+ T cells sorted from blood (inferred from file names), taken from a patient given nivolumab and ipilimumab in sequence. The rearrangement uses TRBV19 and TRBJ1-1, with 7 bases matching TRBD1. The receptor was derived from a human donor with melanoma. The CDR3 here is CASSQGVSANTEAFF. The CDR3 DNA reads TGTGCCAGTAGTCAGGGGGTTTCAGCGAACACTGAAGCTTTCTTT.